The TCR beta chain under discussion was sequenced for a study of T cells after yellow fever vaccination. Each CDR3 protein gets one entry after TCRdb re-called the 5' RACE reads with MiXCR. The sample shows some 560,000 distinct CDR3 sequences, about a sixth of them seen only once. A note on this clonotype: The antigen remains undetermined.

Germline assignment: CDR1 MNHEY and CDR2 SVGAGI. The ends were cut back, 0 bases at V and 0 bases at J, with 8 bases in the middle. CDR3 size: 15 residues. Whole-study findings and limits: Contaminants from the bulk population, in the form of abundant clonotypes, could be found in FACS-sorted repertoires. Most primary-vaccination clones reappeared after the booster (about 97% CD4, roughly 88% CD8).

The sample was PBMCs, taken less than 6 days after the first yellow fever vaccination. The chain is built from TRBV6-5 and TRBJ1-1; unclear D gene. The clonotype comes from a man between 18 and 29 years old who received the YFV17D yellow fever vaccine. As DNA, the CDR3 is TGTGCCAGCAGTTACTCGAGCGGCCTGAACACTGAAGCTTTCTTT. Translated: CASSYSSGLNTEAFF.